This T cell receptor (beta chain) appears in the sequencing data of a study of blood T cell repertoires in COVID-19 (dated by TCRdb to about 2020). Regarding the study in general: The collaborator samples originated in the United States, Italy and Spain and spanned the acute and convalescent phases of COVID-19. Samples were obtained from the ongoing ImmuneRACE study (first 160 participants) and from about 1,300 subjects provided by 6 global collaborators. Subjects who had been exposed to COVID-19, were actively infected with it, or had recovered from it provided the deeply sampled blood TCRbeta repertoires that made up the dataset. A de-identified subject ID, COVID-19 status, age in years and sex were almost always included in the sample metadata. Where available, HLA class I and class II types were obtained from metadata supplied by the sample provider rather than from assay-based typing. The repertoires were made available in a free public database intended to serve as a resource for research on the immune response to SARS-CoV-2. The prospective study material was composed of cDNA or gDNA derived from T cells, B-cell-depleted T cells, or PBMCs.

The immunoSEQ Assay, a bias-controlled multiplex PCR, was used to amplify TCRbeta CDR3 regions from genomic DNA. The authors' analysis ran thus. Within the assay, amplification of reference gene primers was used to estimate how many nucleated cells each sample contained. Sequence reads were collapsed and filtered to measure the absolute abundance of every unique TCRbeta CDR3 rearrangement. For each sample, productive Simpson clonality was calculated as the square root of Simpson's diversity index across productive rearrangements. As stored in TCRdb, this immuneACCESS dataset retains in-frame rearrangements with V and J assigned. A fraction of the clones does not appear; measured against another copy, unresolved V genes explain less than half of the discrepancy, and the remainder lacks a known reason. V and J calls and clone size come straight from that table; D and trimming were deduced from the DNA. Recorded for this sample are tens of thousands of clones; about nine tenths of them occurred a single time. The top ten constitute around 12% of the sample.

Each collaborating institution followed its own protocols to collect whole blood in K2EDTA tubes. For TCRbeta analysis, collaborators shipped samples as frozen whole blood, isolated PBMCs, or DNA extracted from either of those sample types. Note on this clone: There is no known antigen for this receptor. Base quality data are lacking; no much larger clone is found one base away.

Broader findings and caveats from the paper: How much clinical and demographic metadata was included differed by source and by participant, and the metadata was provided uncurated.

Including cysteine and phenylalanine, the CDR3 has 14 amino acids. CDR3 DNA is the only sequence kept; it has 42 bases, read in frame from the first base. Sequencing was performed on peripheral blood. The TCR originated in a man in his 70s with active or convalescent COVID-19. The chain links TRBV12-2 with TRBJ1-4; the table's D call, TRBD1, was not checked against the DNA. TRBV12-2 is noted as a pseudogene. The nucleotide sequence reads as follows: TGTGCAAGTCGCTGCAGAGGGGGCTTTGAAAAACTGTTTTTT. This gives the protein CASRCRGGFEKLFF.